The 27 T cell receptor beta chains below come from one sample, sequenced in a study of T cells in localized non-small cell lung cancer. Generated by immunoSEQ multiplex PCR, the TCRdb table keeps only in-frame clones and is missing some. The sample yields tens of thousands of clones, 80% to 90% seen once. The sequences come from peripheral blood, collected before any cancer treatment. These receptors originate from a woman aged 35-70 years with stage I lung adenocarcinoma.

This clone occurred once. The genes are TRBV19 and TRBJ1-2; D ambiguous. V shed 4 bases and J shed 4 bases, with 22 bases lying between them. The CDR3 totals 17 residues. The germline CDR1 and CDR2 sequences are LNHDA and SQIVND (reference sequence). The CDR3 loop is CASSTGGSGAGTYGYTF. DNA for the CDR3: TGTGCCAGTAGTACCGGCGGTTCCGGTGCAGGTACCTATGGCTACACCTTC.

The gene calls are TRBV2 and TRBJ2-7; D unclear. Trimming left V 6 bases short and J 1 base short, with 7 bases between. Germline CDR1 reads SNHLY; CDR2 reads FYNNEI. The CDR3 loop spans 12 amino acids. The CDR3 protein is CASSGRSYEQYF. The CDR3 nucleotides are TGTGCCAGCAGCGGACGGTCCTACGAGCAGTACTTC.

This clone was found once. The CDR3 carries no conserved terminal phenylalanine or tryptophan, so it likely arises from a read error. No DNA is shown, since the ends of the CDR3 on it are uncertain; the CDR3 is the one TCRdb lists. CDR3 sequence reads: CASSLSRTSGLAVL. The chain combines TRBV27 with TRBJ2-7; TRBD2 is the table's D call, not checked against the DNA. Counting both end residues, the CDR3 totals 14 amino acids. CDR1 and CDR2 from the germline V gene are MNHEY and SMNVEV (reference sequence).

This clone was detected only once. CDR3 residues: CASKRRAGYTDTQYF. DNA of the CDR3: TGTGCCAGTAAAAGGAGGGCGGGATACACAGATACGCAGTATTTT. This rearrangement joins TRBV19 to TRBJ2-3, with D maybe TRBD2 (6 bases). Germline values: CDR1 LNHDA, CDR2 SQIVND (reference sequence). This CDR3 is built from 15 residues. V lost 7 bases to trimming and J lost 2 bases, with 16 bases between them.

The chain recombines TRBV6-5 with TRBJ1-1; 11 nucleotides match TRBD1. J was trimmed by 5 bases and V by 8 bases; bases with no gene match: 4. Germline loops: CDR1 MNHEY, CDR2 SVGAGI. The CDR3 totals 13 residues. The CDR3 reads CASRRDRGTEAFF. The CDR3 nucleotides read TGTGCCAGCCGTAGGGACAGGGGGACTGAAGCTTTCTTT.

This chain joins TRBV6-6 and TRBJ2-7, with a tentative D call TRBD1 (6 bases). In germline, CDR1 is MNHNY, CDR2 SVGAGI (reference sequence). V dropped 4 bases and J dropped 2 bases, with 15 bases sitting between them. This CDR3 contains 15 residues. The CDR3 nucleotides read TGTGCCAGCAGTTCCGACGGACAGCTACCCTACGAGCAGTACTTC. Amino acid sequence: CASSSDGQLPYEQYF.

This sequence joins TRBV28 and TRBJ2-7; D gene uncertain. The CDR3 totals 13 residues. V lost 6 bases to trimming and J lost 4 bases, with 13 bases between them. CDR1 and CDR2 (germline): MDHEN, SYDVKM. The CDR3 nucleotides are TGTGCCAGCAGAGGAGACGGAGATTACGAGCAGTACTTC. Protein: CASRGDGDYEQYF.

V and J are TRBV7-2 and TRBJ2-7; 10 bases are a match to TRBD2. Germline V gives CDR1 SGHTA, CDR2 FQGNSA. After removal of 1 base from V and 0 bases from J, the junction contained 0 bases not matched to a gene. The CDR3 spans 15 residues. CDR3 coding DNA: TGTGCCAGCAGCTTAGTAGCGGGAGGCTCCTACGAGCAGTACTTC. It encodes CASSLVAGGSYEQYF.

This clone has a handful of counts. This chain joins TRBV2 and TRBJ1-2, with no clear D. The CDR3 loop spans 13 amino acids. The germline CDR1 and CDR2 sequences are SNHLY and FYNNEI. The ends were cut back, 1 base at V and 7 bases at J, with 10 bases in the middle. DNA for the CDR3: TGTGCCAGCAGTGAAGTGATCGGGTTTGGCTACACCTTC. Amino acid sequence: CASSEVIGFGYTF.

CDR3 sequence reads: CASSATAGGYEQYF. As DNA, the CDR3 is TGTGCCAGCAGCGCGACCGCGGGGGGATACGAGCAGTACTTC. V gene TRBV9 combines with J gene TRBJ2-7, with 8 nucleotides matching TRBD2. The CDR3 runs 14 residues. Trimming took 3 bases from V and 4 from J; bases not matched to a gene: 6. Germline lookup yields CDR1 SGDLS and CDR2 YYNGEE.

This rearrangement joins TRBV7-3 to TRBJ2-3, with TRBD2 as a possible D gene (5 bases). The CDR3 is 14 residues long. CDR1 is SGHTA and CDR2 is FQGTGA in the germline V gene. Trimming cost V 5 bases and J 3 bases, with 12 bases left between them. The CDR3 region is CASSPRGTTDTQYF. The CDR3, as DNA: TGTGCCAGCAGCCCCCGGGGTACAACAGATACGCAGTATTTT.

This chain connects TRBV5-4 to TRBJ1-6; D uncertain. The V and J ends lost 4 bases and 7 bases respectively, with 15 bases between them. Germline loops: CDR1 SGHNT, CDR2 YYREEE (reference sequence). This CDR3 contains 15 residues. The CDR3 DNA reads TGTGCCAGCAGCCGCACGACATGGGAAAATTCACCCCTCCACTTT. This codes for CASSRTTWENSPLHF.

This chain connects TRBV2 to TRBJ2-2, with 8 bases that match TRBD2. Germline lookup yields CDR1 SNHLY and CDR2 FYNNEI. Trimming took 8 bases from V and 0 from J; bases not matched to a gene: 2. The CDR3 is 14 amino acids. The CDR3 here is CASLREANTGELFF. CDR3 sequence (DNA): TGTGCCAGCTTGCGGGAGGCGAACACCGGGGAGCTGTTTTTT.

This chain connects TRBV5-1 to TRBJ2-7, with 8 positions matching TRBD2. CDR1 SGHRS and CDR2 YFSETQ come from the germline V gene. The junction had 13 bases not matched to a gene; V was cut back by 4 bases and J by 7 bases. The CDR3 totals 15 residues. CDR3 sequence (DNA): TGCGCCAGCAGCGTAAGCGCGGGGGGAAGCAGGGAGCAGTACTTC. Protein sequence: CASSVSAGGSREQYF.

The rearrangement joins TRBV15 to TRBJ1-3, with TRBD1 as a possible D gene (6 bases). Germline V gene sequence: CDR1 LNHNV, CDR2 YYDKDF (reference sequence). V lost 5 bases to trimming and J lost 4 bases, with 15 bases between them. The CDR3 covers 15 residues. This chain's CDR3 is CATSLGWGPGNTIYF. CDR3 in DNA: TGTGCCACCAGCCTGGGTTGGGGGCCAGGAAACACCATATATTTT.

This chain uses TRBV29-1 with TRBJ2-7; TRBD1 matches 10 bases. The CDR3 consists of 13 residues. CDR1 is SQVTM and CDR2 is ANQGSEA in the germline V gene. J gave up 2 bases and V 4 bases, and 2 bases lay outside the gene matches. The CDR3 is CSVVGQGTYEQYF. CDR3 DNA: TGCAGCGTTGTGGGACAGGGGACCTACGAGCAGTACTTC.

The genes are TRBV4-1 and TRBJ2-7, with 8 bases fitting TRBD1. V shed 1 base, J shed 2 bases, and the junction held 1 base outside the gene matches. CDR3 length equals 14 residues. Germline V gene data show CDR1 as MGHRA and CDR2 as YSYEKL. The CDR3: CASSQVDRAYEQYF. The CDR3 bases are TGCGCCAGCAGCCAAGTGGACAGGGCCTACGAGCAGTACTTC.

CDR3 amino acids: CAWSYDPLTSSYNSPLHF. In nucleotides, the CDR3 is TGTGCCTGGAGCTACGACCCTCTTACGAGCTCCTATAATTCACCCCTCCACTTT. The chain employs TRBV30 and TRBJ1-6; no reliable D call. The CDR3 loop spans 18 amino acids. Trimming removed 3 bases at V and 0 bases at J, with 18 bases between. CDR1 GTSNPN and CDR2 SVGIG come from the germline V gene (reference sequence).

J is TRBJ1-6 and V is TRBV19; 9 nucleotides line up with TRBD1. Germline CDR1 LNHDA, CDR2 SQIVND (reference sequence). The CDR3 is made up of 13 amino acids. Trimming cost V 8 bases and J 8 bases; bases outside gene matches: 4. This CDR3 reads CASRQGEYSPLHF. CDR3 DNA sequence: TGTGCCAGTCGACAGGGGGAGTATTCACCCCTCCACTTT.

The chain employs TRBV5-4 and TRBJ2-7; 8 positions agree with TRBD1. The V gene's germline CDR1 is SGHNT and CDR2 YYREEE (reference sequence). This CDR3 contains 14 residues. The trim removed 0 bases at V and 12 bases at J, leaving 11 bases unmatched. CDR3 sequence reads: CASSLDTSRGRTYF. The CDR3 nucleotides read TGTGCCAGCAGCTTGGATACTTCCAGGGGGCGGACGTACTTC.

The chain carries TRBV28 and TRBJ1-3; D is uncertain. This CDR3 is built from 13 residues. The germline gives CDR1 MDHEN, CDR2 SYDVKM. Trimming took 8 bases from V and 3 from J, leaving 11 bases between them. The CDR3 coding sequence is TGTGCCAGCCCCCCAGGCGGTGGAAACACCATATATTTT. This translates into CASPPGGGNTIYF. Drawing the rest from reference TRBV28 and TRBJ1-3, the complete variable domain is DVKVTQSSRYLVKRTGEKVFLECVQDMDHENMFWYRQDPGLGLRLIYFSYDVKMKEKGDIPEGYSVSREKKERFSLILESASTNQTSMYLCASPPGGGNTIYFGEGSWLTVV.

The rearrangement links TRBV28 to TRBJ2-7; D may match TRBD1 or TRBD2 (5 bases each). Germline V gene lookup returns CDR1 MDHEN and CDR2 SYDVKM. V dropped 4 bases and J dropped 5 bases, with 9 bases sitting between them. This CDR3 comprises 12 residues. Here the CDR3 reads CASSSGADEQYF. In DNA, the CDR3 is TGTGCCAGCAGTTCCGGGGCCGACGAGCAGTACTTC. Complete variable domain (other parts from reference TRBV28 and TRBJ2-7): DVKVTQSSRYLVKRTGEKVFLECVQDMDHENMFWYRQDPGLGLRLIYFSYDVKMKEKGDIPEGYSVSREKKERFSLILESASTNQTSMYLCASSSGADEQYFGPGTRLTVT.

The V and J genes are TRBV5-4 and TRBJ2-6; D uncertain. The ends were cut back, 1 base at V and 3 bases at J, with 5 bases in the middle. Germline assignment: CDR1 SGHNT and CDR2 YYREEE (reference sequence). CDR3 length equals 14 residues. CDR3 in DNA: TGTGCCAGCAGCTTGATCAGTGGGGCCAACGTCCTGACTTTC. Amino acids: CASSLISGANVLTF.

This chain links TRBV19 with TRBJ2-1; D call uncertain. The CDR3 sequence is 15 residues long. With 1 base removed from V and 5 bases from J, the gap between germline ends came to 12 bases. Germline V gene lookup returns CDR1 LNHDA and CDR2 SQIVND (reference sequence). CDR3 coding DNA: TGTGCCAGTAGTATAGTTGGGCAGGCTAACAATGAGCAGTTCTTC. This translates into CASSIVGQANNEQFF.

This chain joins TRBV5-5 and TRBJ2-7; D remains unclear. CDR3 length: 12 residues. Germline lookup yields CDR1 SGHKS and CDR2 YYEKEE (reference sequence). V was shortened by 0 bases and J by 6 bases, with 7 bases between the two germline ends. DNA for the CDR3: TGTGCCAGCAGCTTGGCGGACCCCGAGCAGTACTTC. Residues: CASSLADPEQYF.

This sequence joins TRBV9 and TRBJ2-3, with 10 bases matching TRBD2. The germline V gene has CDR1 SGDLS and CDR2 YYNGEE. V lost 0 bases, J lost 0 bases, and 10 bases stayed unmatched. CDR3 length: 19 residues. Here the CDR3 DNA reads TGTGCCAGCAGCGTAGCTGGTTCAACGGGACTAGCGAGCACAGATACGCAGTATTTT. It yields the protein CASSVAGSTGLASTDTQYF.

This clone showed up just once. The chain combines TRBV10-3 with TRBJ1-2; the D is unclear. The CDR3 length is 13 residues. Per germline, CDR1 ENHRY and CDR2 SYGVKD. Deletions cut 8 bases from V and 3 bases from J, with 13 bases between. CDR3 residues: CAIGREADYGYTF. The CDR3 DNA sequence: TGTGCCATCGGCCGGGAGGCGGACTATGGCTACACCTTC.